This T cell receptor beta chain comes out of a study of regulatory T cells in long-lasting Graves disease. Study-wide points: Persistent Graves' patients showed a TCR diversity that was lower than that of newly diagnosed ones. Persistent patients had more shared public clonotypes (under 3,000) than new patients (roughly 970). With persistent disease, TRBV28, TRBJ1-2 and TRBJ2-5 were the favored segments.

Combining iRepertoire HTBI primers with Arm-PCR of CDR3 regions, the authors built TCR beta libraries. TCRdb itself ran the multiplex PCR reads through MiXCR, one entry per CDR3 protein. The sample includes around 500,000 distinct CDR3 sequences, 15% to 20% seen only once; the top ten take 20% to 25%. Documented time point: newly diagnosed GD, antithyroid drugs for less than 3 months. RNA extracted from PBMCs served as the sequencing template. The sample holds many counts of this clonotype. No antigen is known for it. Germline V gene lookup returns CDR1 LGHDT and CDR2 YNNKEL (reference sequence). This CDR3 contains 14 residues. V was clipped by 5 bases and J by 5 bases; unmatched bases: 8. Separately, the same data were catalogued under a study of T cells in Graves' hyperthyroidism and ophthalmopathy. In that study: The model forecast ophthalmopathy, anticipating it by a median around 6.4 months before onset.

The V and J genes are TRBV3-1 and TRBJ1-1; TRBD1 aligns across 7 bases. The sequence came from a woman aged 35 to 60 with Graves disease. The source material was peripheral blood mononuclear cells (PBMCs), sampled at new diagnosis, from a patient treated with antithyroid drugs. The CDR3 DNA reads as TGTGCCAGCAGCAAAAGACAGGGATGGACTGAAGCTTTCTTT. Its translation is CASSKRQGWTEAFF.